This T cell receptor (beta chain) was captured by sequencing in a study of blood T cell repertoires in COVID-19. Overall study context: The analysed material was cDNA or gDNA that came from T cells, B-cell-depleted T cells, or PBMCs.

This CDR3 region has 14 residues. CDR1 is MNHNY and CDR2 is SVGAGI in the germline V gene (reference sequence). V lost 8 bases and J lost 5, with 18 bases in between. Per the original data handling: Estimated nucleated cell counts came from reference gene primer amplification. Clones were read by immunoSEQ multiplex PCR, and TCRdb kept only the in-frame ones, dropping some. V and J calls and clone size are copied from that table; D and trimming were computed from the DNA. The table lists 200,000 to 250,000 clones, almost 90% of them singletons, with 2.5% to 3% in the top ten. V is TRBV6-6 and J is TRBJ2-5, with TRBD1 as a possible D gene (7 bases). Sequencing was done on a sample of peripheral blood. This TCR was sampled from an older woman with acute or convalescent COVID-19. The CDR3 region has the DNA TGTGCCAGCCTGTTAGGAGGGGGCGGCGAGACCCAGTACTTC. Translating it yields CASLLGGGGETQYF.